This TCR beta chain is from a study of blood T cell repertoires in COVID-19. Turning to the study itself: Material from acute and convalescent COVID-19 was sourced from the United States, Italy and Spain. Sample material is recorded as cDNA or gDNA derived from T cells, B-cell-depleted T cells, or PBMCs.

Source study methods: Estimates of nucleated cell counts were drawn from the amplification of reference gene primers. Clones were read by immunoSEQ multiplex PCR, and TCRdb kept only the in-frame ones, dropping some. Clone size and the V and J calls come from that table; the DNA yielded D and trimming. The sample carries some 320,000 clones, approximately 85% recorded once. The CDR3 spans 15 residues. Germline V gives CDR1 KGHSH, CDR2 LQKENI. With V trimmed by 3 bases and J by 3 bases, 8 bases remained unmatched. The specimen was peripheral blood. The TCR comes from a human donor in a cohort sampled during active COVID-19. This chain joins TRBV18 and TRBJ2-7, with 7 bases that match TRBD2. The CDR3 loop reads CASSPSGGGIYEQYF. For the CDR3, the DNA is TGTGCCAGCTCACCTAGTGGGGGGGGTATCTACGAGCAGTACTTC.